Below are 18 T cell receptor beta chains sequenced from a single sample in a study of cytomegalovirus exposure and HLA in healthy donors. PCR was performed using 60 Vbeta and 13 Jbeta primers. Generated by immunoSEQ multiplex PCR, the TCRdb table keeps only in-frame clones and is missing some. The sample consists of fewer than 140,000 clones, around three quarters of them appearing once. Material for sequencing was PBMCs. The receptor source for this set is a woman between 45 and 65 years old in good health and CMV-seropositive.

The V gene is TRBV7-2, the J gene TRBJ1-1, with D possibly TRBD1 on 5 matching bases. Germline V gene lookup returns CDR1 SGHTA and CDR2 FQGNSA. The CDR3 is 14 residues long. V lost 7 bases and J lost 2, with 14 bases in between. The CDR3 nucleotides are TGTGCCAGCACCGGGGCGGGGGTTAACACTGAAGCTTTCTTT. Translation gives CASTGAGVNTEAFF.

This clone was seen more than once but under ten times. The V call is TRBV7-6, the J call TRBJ1-5; TRBD1 matches at 9 bases. The V gene end was trimmed by 0 bases and the J gene end by 7 bases; junction bases not matched to a gene: 4. The V gene's germline CDR1 is SGHVS and CDR2 FNYEAQ. The CDR3 length is 15 residues. CDR3 sequence (DNA): TGTGCCAGCAGCTTAGCACAGGGGGCAGGCCAGCCCCAGCATTTT. It encodes CASSLAQGAGQPQHF.

This clone was detected once. This chain's CDR3 is CATSRDRGRGGRWTQYF. The CDR3 coding sequence is TGTGCCACCAGCAGAGATCGGGGCAGGGGTGGAAGATGGACCCAGTACTTC. V gene TRBV15 combines with J gene TRBJ2-5, with TRBD1 as a possible D gene (6 bases). V gave up 0 bases and J gave up 7 bases, with 21 bases separating them. This CDR3 has 17 residues. The germline CDR1 and CDR2 sequences are LNHNV and YYDKDF (reference sequence).

The genes are TRBV7-2 and TRBJ1-3, with a weak D call TRBD1 (5 bases). Per the germline V gene, CDR1 is SGHTA and CDR2 is FQGNSA. The CDR3 extends over 14 amino acids. V lost 6 bases and J lost 0, with 9 bases in between. The CDR3 here is CASSQDNSGNTIYF. The CDR3 DNA follows: TGTGCCAGCAGTCAGGACAACTCTGGAAACACCATATATTTT.

The rearrangement joins TRBV11-3 to TRBJ2-5; D not certain. V lost 5 bases to trimming and J lost 1 base, with 11 bases between them. The germline V gene encodes CDR1 SGHNT and CDR2 YENEEA. This CDR3 region has 14 residues. The CDR3 spells CASSPGPSQETQYF. CDR3 bases: TGTGCCAGCAGCCCTGGGCCGAGCCAAGAGACCCAGTACTTC.

The CDR3 sequence is CASRGTGPSYEQYF. CDR3 DNA: TGTGCCAGCAGAGGGACAGGGCCATCCTACGAGCAGTACTTC. The rearrangement links TRBV6-1 to TRBJ2-7, with 9 bases that match TRBD1. Germline V gene sequence: CDR1 MNHNS, CDR2 SASEGT. The V segment lost 6 bases and the J segment 1 base; nucleotides outside the gene matches: 4. There are 14 residues in the CDR3.

This chain joins TRBV27 and TRBJ2-7, with 7 bases identical to TRBD1. The V gene's germline CDR1 is MNHEY and CDR2 SMNVEV (reference sequence). This CDR3 is 15 amino acids long. Trimming removed 5 bases from V and 0 bases from J; junction bases left unmatched: 7. DNA of the CDR3: TGTGCCAGCAGTAGACCGGGACAGAACTCCTACGAGCAGTACTTC. It yields the protein CASSRPGQNSYEQYF.

V is TRBV5-4 and J is TRBJ2-3; TRBD2 might be the D (6 bases). This CDR3 region has 14 residues. CDR1 is SGHNT, CDR2 YYREEE, per germline (reference sequence). V gave up 0 bases and J gave up 10 bases, with 15 bases separating them. CDR3 sequence reads: CASSLAEGRGAQYF. In DNA, the CDR3 is TGTGCCAGCAGCTTGGCCGAGGGGCGGGGAGCGCAGTATTTT.

In nucleotides, the CDR3 is TGTGCCAGCAGATTCCGGGGGAGCGGCACCGGGGAGCTGTTTTTT. As protein: CASRFRGSGTGELFF. This rearrangement joins TRBV28 to TRBJ2-2; possible D gene TRBD2, 6 bases. With 6 bases removed from V and 4 bases from J, the gap between germline ends came to 15 bases. The CDR3 is 15 residues long. The germline gives CDR1 MDHEN, CDR2 SYDVKM. Variable domain in full (rest from reference TRBV28 and TRBJ2-2): DVKVTQSSRYLVKRTGEKVFLECVQDMDHENMFWYRQDPGLGLRLIYFSYDVKMKEKGDIPEGYSVSREKKERFSLILESASTNQTSMYLCASRFRGSGTGELFFGEGSRLTVL.

The rearrangement joins TRBV7-2 to TRBJ1-5, with D unresolved. The V end was cut by 1 base, the J end by 11 bases, with 18 bases between. The CDR3 is 15 amino acids. The germline V gene has CDR1 SGHTA and CDR2 FQGNSA. CDR3 residues: CASSLEDGRGLTQHF. Here the CDR3 DNA reads TGTGCCAGCAGCTTAGAGGATGGGAGAGGGTTGACCCAGCATTTT.

The V and J genes are TRBV9 and TRBJ2-2, with 7 nucleotides matching TRBD2. V lost 3 bases and J lost 7; bases outside the gene matches: 21. The CDR3 runs 19 residues. Germline-derived CDR1 and CDR2 are SGDLS and YYNGEE. CDR3 in amino acids: CASSANLVASGVLGGELFF. The CDR3 DNA is TGTGCCAGCAGCGCAAACCTGGTAGCAAGCGGGGTTTTGGGCGGGGAGCTGTTTTTT.

The V gene is TRBV7-9, the J gene TRBJ1-2; 7 bases agree with TRBD1. The CDR3 contains 13 residues. Per germline, CDR1 SEHNR and CDR2 FQNEAQ (reference sequence). V dropped 5 bases and J dropped 4; count of bases not matched to a gene: 4. In nucleotides, the CDR3 is TGTGCCAGCAGCCATTCAGGGGGCTATGGCTACACCTTC. This codes for CASSHSGGYGYTF.

This chain joins TRBV18 and TRBJ1-4; TRBD1 matches 9 bases. Trimming cost V 6 bases and J 8 bases; bases outside gene matches: 10. The CDR3 has 15 amino acids. CDR1 and CDR2 from the germline V gene are KGHSH and LQKENI. The CDR3 DNA reads TGTGCCAGCTCCCCCTGGACAGGGGAGGGCGAAAAACTGTTTTTT. Amino acids: CASSPWTGEGEKLFF.

This chain joins TRBV28 and TRBJ1-3, with no clear D. Germline V gene sequence: CDR1 MDHEN, CDR2 SYDVKM. Trimming pared 5 bases from V and 4 bases from J, leaving 9 bases between. The CDR3 is 13 residues long. CDR3 sequence: CASSRTAGNTIYF. DNA for the CDR3: TGTGCCAGCAGTCGGACTGCGGGAAACACCATATATTTT.

This clone occurred a few times. The chain is built from TRBV28 and TRBJ1-1; D is perhaps TRBD1 (6 bases). Trimming cost V 2 bases and J 6 bases, with 10 bases left between them. CDR3 length equals 13 residues. Per the germline V gene, CDR1 is MDHEN and CDR2 is SYDVKM. CDR3 residues: CASSLPGVSEAFF. The DNA for the CDR3 is TGTGCCAGCAGTTTACCAGGGGTCTCTGAAGCTTTCTTT. Variable domain in full (rest from reference TRBV28 and TRBJ1-1): DVKVTQSSRYLVKRTGEKVFLECVQDMDHENMFWYRQDPGLGLRLIYFSYDVKMKEKGDIPEGYSVSREKKERFSLILESASTNQTSMYLCASSLPGVSEAFFGQGTRLTVV.

This clone was seen a single time. J is TRBJ2-2 and V is TRBV29-1, with D perhaps matching TRBD2 (5 bases). V lost 6 bases, J lost 1 base, and 15 bases lay in between. The CDR3 runs to 15 residues. Germline CDR1 SQVTM, CDR2 ANQGSEA. CDR3 in amino acids: CSVSGKQLNTGELFF. The CDR3 DNA follows: TGCAGCGTGAGCGGAAAACAATTGAACACCGGGGAGCTGTTTTTT.

The genes are TRBV29-1 and TRBJ1-2, with 9 bases that match TRBD1. This CDR3 has 12 amino acids. Trimming at V came to 6 bases and at J to 5 bases, leaving 4 bases not matched to a gene. The germline V gene has CDR1 SQVTM and CDR2 ANQGSEA. Here the CDR3 reads CSVKGQGYGYTF. CDR3 nucleotides: TGCAGCGTGAAGGGACAGGGTTATGGCTACACCTTC.

This chain uses TRBV18 with TRBJ1-5, with D maybe TRBD1 (5 bases). V lost 2 bases and J 7 bases, leaving 15 bases between the germline ends. CDR3 length equals 15 residues. Looked up from germline, CDR1 is KGHSH and CDR2 is LQKENI. CDR3 sequence: CASSPKAGFDQPQHF. CDR3 DNA: TGTGCCAGCTCACCAAAGGCAGGGTTCGACCAGCCCCAGCATTTT.